The T cell receptor beta chain under discussion was sequenced for a study of T-cell reconstitution after alpha-beta-depleted transplantation in children. Researchers prepared the TCRbeta library using unique molecular identifiers, the study reports. From the PCR reads, TCRdb called clonotypes with MiXCR, one entry per CDR3 protein. This sample has some 590,000 distinct CDR3 sequences; approximately 10% occur once, and the top ten carry less than 5%. Germline CDR1 reads DFQATT; CDR2 reads SNEGSKA (reference sequence). J lost 2 bases, V lost 3 bases, and 4 bases had no gene match. The CDR3 totals 15 residues.

This TCR derives from a human donor who donated a stem cell graft to a child with acute myeloid leukemia. The input for sequencing was PBMCs from the stem cell graft donor, taken from the stem cell graft. V gene TRBV20-1 combines with J gene TRBJ2-6; 7 bases align to TRBD1. CDR3 nucleotides: TGCAGTGCTAGGCCGACAGGGACTGGGGCCAACGTCCTGACTTTC. It is translated as CSARPTGTGANVLTF.